This TCR beta chain appears in the sequencing data of a study of PD-L1 blockade in urothelial cancer. Study context: Blood analyses occurred 3 weeks (second dose) and 6 weeks post treatment start.

Patients had locally advanced or metastatic urothelial carcinoma. Anywhere from 1 to 8 samples came from each patient, spanning pretreatment and on-treatment. Trimming removed 10 bases from V and 4 bases from J; junction bases left unmatched: 12. There are 14 residues in the CDR3. Germline V gene lookup returns CDR1 SNHLY and CDR2 FYNNEI. This clone was picked up a small number of times. Its antigen is currently unknown. The data were produced by immunoSEQ multiplex PCR, yet TCRdb's version contains in-frame clones alone and is incomplete. The data hold some 20,000 clones, with approximately 86% observed a single time. Overall study findings and caveats: Better progression-free and overall survival followed lower pretreatment blood clonality.

This clonotype originated in a man in his forties or fifties with urothelial cancer. This material consisted of PBMCs, taken around atezolizumab (anti-PD-L1) treatment. This chain joins TRBV2 and TRBJ1-1; 7 bases map to TRBD1. CDR3 coding DNA: TGTGCCACCCCCATCCGAAAGGGGGCCACTGAAGCTTTCTTT. As protein: CATPIRKGATEAFF.